This TCR beta chain was obtained from a study of T-cell reconstitution after alpha-beta-depleted transplantation in children. The study's findings and limits: Alpha-beta T cells present about two months after transplant were reported to originate from several hundred expanded graft clones. In some patients, recipient T cells and intrathymic progenitors surviving conditioning explained high day-60 diversity. Newly made T cells mostly supplied T-cell counts and diversity one year after transplant.

For this clonotype: Antigen unknown.

TCRbeta library preparation incorporated unique molecular identifiers. TCRdb re-called the PCR reads through MiXCR, storing one row per CDR3 protein. Of approximately 270,000 distinct CDR3 sequences in the sample, roughly a quarter were seen once. V lost 6 bases and J lost 5, with 16 bases in between. The CDR3 totals 14 residues. The rearrangement links TRBV12-3 or TRBV12-4 to TRBJ1-1; D is undetermined. This TCR was sampled from a female patient between 2 and 15 years old who had a stem cell transplant for congenital amegakaryocytic thrombocytopenia, so the T cells may come from the graft donor. The specimen comprised PBMCs, mostly from graft donor cells, sampled 360 days after TCRalphabeta/CD19-depleted stem cell transplant. The CDR3 is CASRFGGVRTEAFF. The CDR3 DNA reads as TGTGCCAGCAGATTTGGAGGTGTTAGGACTGAAGCTTTCTTT.